This T cell receptor (beta chain) was captured by sequencing in a study of blood T cell repertoires in COVID-19. Sequenced by immunoSEQ multiplex PCR; TCRdb stores in-frame clones only, minus some. Among 370,000 or so clones listed, more than 70% were seen once. Cohort allocation depended upon clinical history that participants reported. The V end was cut by 3 bases, the J end by 2 bases, with 8 bases between. Germline loops: CDR1 SGHAT, CDR2 FQNNGV. The CDR3 spans 14 residues. The sample taken for sequencing was PBMCs or T cells enriched from blood (not recorded which). This receptor was obtained from a man between 25 and 39 years old who had recovered from COVID-19. This sequence joins TRBV11-2 and TRBJ2-1, with D perhaps TRBD2 (5 bases). The CDR3 reads CASSFQEAYNEQFF. The CDR3 nucleotides read TGTGCCAGCAGCTTCCAGGAGGCCTACAATGAGCAGTTCTTC.